This T cell receptor beta chain comes out of a study of T and B cells in COVID-19 patients. Blood genomic DNA input for TRB amplification was 250-500 ng. Regarding the study as a whole: Of thousands of TCR clusters found only in the recovered cohort, 25 to 35 had low generation probability.

This clonotype was picked up a small number of times. Its antigen is not known. BIOMED2 TRB-A/B primer pools were used in multiplex TRB PCR. TCRdb re-called the multiplex PCR reads with MiXCR, one entry per CDR3 protein. The sample holds 15,000 or so distinct CDR3 sequences, approximately 28% seen once. This clonotype was sampled from a human donor who had recovered from COVID-19. Material: blood.

CDR3 protein: CASSEFPGGYTGELFF. The CDR3 coding sequence is TGTGCCAGCAGTGAATTCCCAGGGGGCTACACCGGGGAGCTGTTTTTT. The rearrangement links TRBV6-5 to TRBJ2-2; 8 bases fit TRBD1. V was pared by 5 bases and J by 3 bases, with 8 bases of the junction left unmatched. The CDR3 totals 16 residues. In germline, CDR1 is MNHEY, CDR2 SVGAGI.